These 8 T cell receptor beta chains share one sample of origin, sequenced in a study of blood T cell repertoires in COVID-19. Repertoires were generated with immunoSEQ multiplex PCR, while TCRdb's copy carries only in-frame clones and drops some. The sample shows about 340,000 clones, more than 70% of them seen only once. Sequenced input: peripheral blood. The receptor set was obtained from a woman in her 70s with COVID-19, enrolled during active disease.

Only one count was recorded for this clone. The gene calls are TRBV9 and TRBJ2-2, with 12 bases fitting TRBD2. Germline loops: CDR1 SGDLS, CDR2 YYNGEE. This CDR3 has 15 residues. J was trimmed by 5 bases and V by 4 bases; bases with no gene match: 3. The CDR3 bases are TGTGCCAGCAGCCACGGGACTAGCGGGACCGGGGAGCTGTTTTTT. It yields the protein CASSHGTSGTGELFF.

The chain joins TRBV9 to TRBJ2-1; TRBD2 aligns across 11 bases. Germline V gene data show CDR1 as SGDLS and CDR2 as YYNGEE. V was clipped by 2 bases and J by 7 bases; unmatched bases: 5. The CDR3 has 15 amino acids. This CDR3 reads CASSVLAGGANEQFF. As DNA, the CDR3 is TGTGCCAGCAGCGTTCTAGCGGGGGGCGCTAATGAGCAGTTCTTC.

This clone appeared a few times. CDR3: CASSQGAGNSPLHF. The CDR3 coding sequence is TGTGCCAGCAGCCAGGGGGCTGGGAATTCACCCCTCCACTTT. The chain is built from TRBV6-5 and TRBJ1-6, with TRBD1 matching over 8 bases. The CDR3 has 14 amino acids. The junction had 5 bases not matched to a gene; V was cut back by 6 bases and J by 7 bases. CDR1 and CDR2 from the germline V gene are MNHEY and SVGAGI.

The sample holds one count of this clone. V usage is TRBV18 and J usage is TRBJ1-5; D is unresolved. V was clipped by 3 bases and J by 4 bases, with 7 bases between them. This CDR3 spans 13 amino acids. Germline CDR1 is KGHSH and CDR2 is LQKENI. The CDR3 nucleotides are TGTGCCAGCTCACCGAGTGAAAATCAGCCCCAGCATTTT. It yields the protein CASSPSENQPQHF.

As regards this clone: An end of the junction differs from the germline gene, which may be a read error. This chain connects TRBV15 to TRBJ2-2, with 9 bases lining up with TRBD2. Germline V gene sequence: CDR1 LNHNV, CDR2 YYDKDF (reference sequence). This CDR3 is 15 amino acids long. The CDR3 sequence: CATNSGGPNTGELFF. CDR3 bases: TGTGCGACCAATAGCGGGGGACCTAACACCGGGGAGCTGTTTTTT.

In its sample, this clone was seen once. The CDR3 loop reads CASSSQGSSEKLFF. For the CDR3, the DNA is TGTGCCAGCAGTTCACAGGGGAGTAGTGAAAAACTGTTTTTT. V and J are TRBV28 and TRBJ1-4, with 7 bases fitting TRBD1. CDR3 length: 14 amino acids. The V and J ends lost 4 bases and 7 bases, in that order; junction bases with no gene match: 6. The V gene's germline CDR1 is MDHEN and CDR2 SYDVKM. Using reference TRBV28 and TRBJ1-4 for the parts outside the CDR3, the full variable domain is DVKVTQSSRYLVKRTGEKVFLECVQDMDHENMFWYRQDPGLGLRLIYFSYDVKMKEKGDIPEGYSVSREKKERFSLILESASTNQTSMYLCASSSQGSSEKLFFGSGTQLSVL.

The J gene is TRBJ2-5, the V gene TRBV10-3, with 10 bases fitting TRBD2. V dropped 2 bases and J dropped 1; count of bases not matched to a gene: 13. CDR3 length: 19 amino acids. CDR1 is ENHRY, CDR2 SYGVKD, per germline. CDR3 in DNA: TGTGCCATCAGTGAGACCTTTTTAGCGGGGGGCCTTTCCCAAGAGACCCAGTACTTC. Translating it yields CAISETFLAGGLSQETQYF.

This chain connects TRBV7-3 to TRBJ2-7; TRBD1 aligns across 7 bases. Germline V lookup: CDR1 SGHTA, CDR2 FQGTGA. The CDR3 extends over 14 amino acids. The ends lost 5 bases at V and 7 bases at J; junction bases unmatched: 11. The CDR3 sequence is CASSPTGENGEQYF. The CDR3 DNA is TGTGCCAGCAGCCCAACAGGGGAAAACGGGGAGCAGTACTTC.